These 25 T cell receptor beta chains share one sample of origin, sequenced in a study of cytomegalovirus exposure and HLA in healthy donors. The PCR contained 60 Vbeta and 13 Jbeta primers. Sequencing was performed with immunoSEQ multiplex PCR; in TCRdb, only in-frame clones are kept and a portion is missing. The repertoire holds roughly 75,000 clones, with about 79% as singletons. What was sequenced was PBMCs. The source of these receptors is a man in his 70s in good health and CMV-seropositive.

The chain recombines TRBV10-3 with TRBJ2-7; 7 nucleotides align to TRBD1. Looked up from germline, CDR1 is ENHRY and CDR2 is SYGVKD. The CDR3 covers 15 residues. The V segment lost 5 bases and the J segment 7 bases; nucleotides outside the gene matches: 14. CDR3 amino acids: CAISRTGTDVGEQYF. As DNA, the CDR3 is TGTGCCATCAGTAGAACCGGGACAGACGTTGGGGAGCAGTACTTC.

This clone was seen a few times. The chain carries TRBV2 and TRBJ1-2; possibly TRBD1 for D (5 bases). Germline V lookup: CDR1 SNHLY, CDR2 FYNNEI. This CDR3 spans 15 amino acids. Deletions cut 5 bases from V and 0 bases from J, with 13 bases between. The CDR3, as DNA: TGTGCCAGCAGTCTAGACAGCCAAGCTAACTATGGCTACACCTTC. It codes for CASSLDSQANYGYTF.

The chain joins TRBV6-1 to TRBJ2-7; D not certain. Germline V lookup: CDR1 MNHNS, CDR2 SASEGT. This CDR3 region has 12 residues. Deletions cut 4 bases from V and 4 bases from J, with 8 bases between. CDR3 residues: CASSAGGYEQYF. The CDR3, as DNA: TGTGCCAGCAGTGCCGGCGGTTACGAGCAGTACTTC.

This chain connects TRBV29-1 to TRBJ2-1; D may be TRBD2 (6 bases). The CDR3 totals 13 residues. Deletions cut 5 bases from V and 2 bases from J, with 10 bases between. The germline V gene encodes CDR1 SQVTM and CDR2 ANQGSEA. CDR3 sequence (DNA): TGCAGCGTTACAGGCGGGGCCTACAATGAGCAGTTCTTC. Amino acid sequence: CSVTGGAYNEQFF.

For the CDR3, the DNA is TGCGCCAGCAGCTCCGGGACAGGCGGGGTAAAACTGTTTTTT. This gives the protein CASSSGTGGVKLFF. The V and J genes are TRBV5-1 and TRBJ1-4; TRBD1 matches at 8 bases. Germline lookup yields CDR1 SGHRS and CDR2 YFSETQ. V lost 3 bases to trimming and J lost 10 bases; unmatched junction nucleotides: 8. CDR3 size: 14 residues.

The rearrangement links TRBV14 to TRBJ1-2; a possible D gene is TRBD1 (6 bases). The CDR3 is 15 amino acids. Germline CDR1 SGHDN, CDR2 FVKESK. Between the trimmed V and J ends, which lost 4 bases and 3 bases, there was a span of 15 bases. In DNA form, the CDR3 reads TGTGCCAGCAGCCCTTTTTGGGGGCGCCACTATGGCTACACCTTC. This translates into CASSPFWGRHYGYTF.

The genes are TRBV6-1 and TRBJ1-4; 10 bases align to TRBD1. This CDR3 has 14 residues. V dropped 10 bases and J dropped 8; count of bases not matched to a gene: 10. Per germline, CDR1 MNHNS and CDR2 SASEGT. The CDR3 sequence is CAISPGQGREKLFF. The CDR3 DNA reads as TGTGCCATCTCACCGGGACAGGGGCGAGAAAAACTGTTTTTT.

The rearrangement links TRBV6-5 to TRBJ2-1; the match to TRBD1 covers 7 bases. Germline V lookup: CDR1 MNHEY, CDR2 SVGAGI. The V and J ends lost 8 bases and 5 bases, in that order; junction bases with no gene match: 9. The CDR3 length is 14 residues. The CDR3 reads CASLKTGTDNEQFF. In DNA form, the CDR3 reads TGTGCCAGCCTAAAGACAGGGACCGACAATGAGCAGTTCTTC.

This clone was recorded once. This CDR3 is CASSPTEDTEAFF. CDR3 DNA sequence: TGTGCCAGCTCACCGACAGAAGACACTGAAGCTTTCTTT. The rearrangement uses TRBV18 and TRBJ1-1; D possibly corresponds to TRBD1 (5 bases). The ends were cut back, 3 bases at V and 3 bases at J, with 8 bases in the middle. The V gene's germline CDR1 is KGHSH and CDR2 LQKENI. This CDR3 has 13 residues. Filled out from reference TRBV18 and TRBJ1-1, the complete variable domain reads NAGVMQNPRHLVRRRGQEARLRCSPMKGHSHVYWYRQLPEEGLKFMVYLQKENIIDESGMPKERFSAEFPKEGPSILRIQQVVRGDSAAYFCASSPTEDTEAFFGQGTRLTVV.

The chain is built from TRBV5-1 and TRBJ2-2; the match to TRBD2 covers 12 bases. The CDR3 length is 16 residues. Germline V gene sequence: CDR1 SGHRS, CDR2 YFSETQ. Trimming cost V 4 bases and J 2 bases; bases outside gene matches: 3. CDR3 DNA sequence: TGCGCCAGCAGCCAGGGACTAGCGGGTAACACCGGGGAGCTGTTTTTT. Its protein product is CASSQGLAGNTGELFF.

CDR3 in amino acids: CASSFRGDGYTF. The CDR3, as DNA: TGTGCCAGCAGTTTCAGGGGCGATGGCTACACCTTC. The rearrangement uses TRBV27 and TRBJ1-2, with a weak D call TRBD1 (6 bases). Looked up from germline, CDR1 is MNHEY and CDR2 is SMNVEV (reference sequence). Trimming removed 3 bases from V and 6 bases from J, with 8 bases in between. This CDR3 region has 12 residues.

The gene calls are TRBV4-1 and TRBJ1-1, with D perhaps TRBD1 (5 bases). Germline V gene lookup returns CDR1 MGHRA and CDR2 YSYEKL. This CDR3 spans 16 amino acids. V was pared by 3 bases and J by 5 bases, with 19 bases between. CDR3 protein: CASSQAFQGAGTEAFF. The DNA for the CDR3 is TGCGCCAGCAGCCAGGCTTTTCAGGGTGCCGGAACTGAAGCTTTCTTT.

V gene TRBV5-1 combines with J gene TRBJ2-1; 11 bases fit TRBD2. The J segment lost 4 bases and the V segment lost 4 bases, leaving 7 bases of the junction unmatched. From germline, CDR1 is SGHRS and CDR2 YFSETQ. CDR3 length: 16 amino acids. CDR3 sequence (DNA): TGCGCCAGCAGCGCTGACTGGACTAGCGGGTACAATGAGCAGTTCTTC. Protein: CASSADWTSGYNEQFF.

This clone has a single count. The chain recombines TRBV5-1 with TRBJ2-1; possibly TRBD2 for D (6 bases). This CDR3 has 15 residues. Trimming cost V 2 bases and J 1 base, with 10 bases left between them. Germline loops: CDR1 SGHRS, CDR2 YFSETQ. The CDR3 loop reads CASSFSGHSYNEQFF. DNA for the CDR3: TGCGCCAGCAGCTTTAGCGGTCATTCCTACAATGAGCAGTTCTTC. Together with reference TRBV5-1 and TRBJ2-1, the CDR3 gives the full variable domain: KAGVTQTPRYLIKTRGQQVTLSCSPISGHRSVSWYQQTPGQGLQFLFEYFSETQRNKGNFPGRFSGRQFSNSRSEMNVSTLELGDSALYLCASSFSGHSYNEQFFGPGTRLTVL.

The chain uses TRBV28 and TRBJ1-2, with D hard to call. CDR3 size: 12 residues. Trimming took 8 bases from V and 0 from J, leaving 7 bases between them. From germline, CDR1 is MDHEN and CDR2 SYDVKM. CDR3 protein: CASRESNYGYTF. CDR3 nucleotides: TGTGCCAGCCGGGAATCTAACTATGGCTACACCTTC.

This chain connects TRBV5-6 to TRBJ1-1; 8 nucleotides match TRBD1. The CDR3 spans 13 residues. V gave up 6 bases and J gave up 4 bases; unmatched junction bases: 5. CDR1 is SGHDT, CDR2 YYEEEE, per germline. For the CDR3, the DNA is TGTGCCAGCATCCGAGACAGGGGCACTGAAGCTTTCTTT. It yields the protein CASIRDRGTEAFF.

This sequence joins TRBV5-1 and TRBJ2-2; TRBD1 matches 8 bases. The ends lost 7 bases at V and 5 bases at J; junction bases unmatched: 10. CDR3 length: 15 amino acids. Germline V CDR1 and CDR2: SGHRS, YFSETQ. This chain's CDR3 is CASVPGQEGTGELFF. The DNA for the CDR3 is TGCGCCAGCGTCCCGGGACAGGAGGGTACCGGGGAGCTGTTTTTT.

This clone was seen once. V gene TRBV28 combines with J gene TRBJ1-4, with a possible D match to TRBD1 (6 bases). This CDR3 is built from 14 residues. The V gene's germline CDR1 is MDHEN and CDR2 SYDVKM. V lost 8 bases and J lost 8, with 18 bases in between. This CDR3 is CASQKQGRGEKLFF. The CDR3 DNA reads as TGTGCCAGCCAGAAGCAGGGGCGGGGGGAAAAACTGTTTTTT. The variable domain in full, with the rest retrieved from reference TRBV28 and TRBJ1-4, is DVKVTQSSRYLVKRTGEKVFLECVQDMDHENMFWYRQDPGLGLRLIYFSYDVKMKEKGDIPEGYSVSREKKERFSLILESASTNQTSMYLCASQKQGRGEKLFFGSGTQLSVL.

The chain joins TRBV7-2 to TRBJ2-7; D is unclear. The CDR3 is made up of 14 amino acids. Germline V gene sequence: CDR1 SGHTA, CDR2 FQGNSA. Trimming left V 8 bases short and J 0 bases short, with 14 bases between. CDR3 sequence reads: CASPGTIDSYEQYF. For the CDR3, the DNA is TGTGCCAGCCCAGGTACCATAGACTCCTACGAGCAGTACTTC.

This clone has a handful of counts. The chain is built from TRBV28 and TRBJ1-2; D gene uncertain. Germline CDR1 is MDHEN and CDR2 is SYDVKM. The CDR3 covers 12 residues. V was trimmed by 2 bases and J by 7 bases, leaving 8 bases between them. The CDR3 nucleotides are TGTGCCAGCAGTTTAGGGAGAGTTGGCTACACCTTC. Protein sequence: CASSLGRVGYTF.

The rearrangement links TRBV7-2 to TRBJ2-7; weak D call: TRBD1 (6 bases). CDR1 and CDR2 (germline): SGHTA, FQGNSA. Trimming removed 5 bases from V and 3 bases from J, with 14 bases in between. This CDR3 has 14 residues. As DNA, the CDR3 is TGTGCCAGCAGCCGGGACATTCTTATCTACGAGCAGTACTTC. Translating gives CASSRDILIYEQYF. Combining the CDR3 with reference TRBV7-2 and TRBJ2-7 gives the whole variable domain GAGVSQSPSNKVTEKGKDVELRCDPISGHTALYWYRQSLGQGLEFLIYFQGNSAPDKSGLPSDRFSAERTGGSVSTLTIQRTQQEDSAVYLCASSRDILIYEQYFGPGTRLTVT.

This clone has a single count. The V and J genes are TRBV30 and TRBJ1-5; D is uncertain. With 2 bases removed from V and 10 bases from J, the gap between germline ends came to 9 bases. Germline V gives CDR1 GTSNPN, CDR2 SVGIG (reference sequence). The CDR3 sequence is 11 residues long. The CDR3 DNA follows: TGTGCCTGGAGTTTACGGGGACCCCAGCATTTT. This sequence encodes CAWSLRGPQHF.

This rearrangement joins TRBV11-2 to TRBJ2-5, with TRBD1 as a possible D gene (5 bases). CDR3 size: 12 residues. Trimming shortened V by 5 bases and J by 13 bases, and 17 bases separated the two germline ends. The V gene's germline CDR1 is SGHAT and CDR2 FQNNGV. CDR3: CASSKQGREVYF. CDR3 nucleotides: TGTGCCAGCAGCAAGCAGGGTAGAGAGGTGTACTTC. Looking up the rest from reference TRBV11-2 and TRBJ2-5 gives the full variable domain: EAGVAQSPRYKIIEKRQSVAFWCNPISGHATLYWYQQILGQGPKLLIQFQNNGVVDDSQLPKDRFSAERLKGVDSTLKIQPAKLEDSAVYLCASSKQGREVYFGPGTRLLVL.

J is TRBJ1-4 and V is TRBV6-1, with 10 bases aligning to TRBD1. Germline loops: CDR1 MNHNS, CDR2 SASEGT. The CDR3 is made up of 14 amino acids. V was clipped by 3 bases and J by 8 bases; unmatched bases: 3. The CDR3 DNA reads as TGTGCCAGCAGTGATGGACAGGGGGGGGAAAAACTGTTTTTT. This codes for CASSDGQGGEKLFF.

The chain links TRBV5-1 to TRBJ2-5, with D maybe TRBD2 (6 bases). Deletions cut 5 bases from V and 2 bases from J, with 19 bases between. This CDR3 is built from 16 residues. The germline gives CDR1 SGHRS, CDR2 YFSETQ. The CDR3 sequence is CASRTTGTVPQETQYF. The CDR3 DNA sequence: TGCGCCAGCAGAACAACCGGGACTGTACCGCAAGAGACCCAGTACTTC.